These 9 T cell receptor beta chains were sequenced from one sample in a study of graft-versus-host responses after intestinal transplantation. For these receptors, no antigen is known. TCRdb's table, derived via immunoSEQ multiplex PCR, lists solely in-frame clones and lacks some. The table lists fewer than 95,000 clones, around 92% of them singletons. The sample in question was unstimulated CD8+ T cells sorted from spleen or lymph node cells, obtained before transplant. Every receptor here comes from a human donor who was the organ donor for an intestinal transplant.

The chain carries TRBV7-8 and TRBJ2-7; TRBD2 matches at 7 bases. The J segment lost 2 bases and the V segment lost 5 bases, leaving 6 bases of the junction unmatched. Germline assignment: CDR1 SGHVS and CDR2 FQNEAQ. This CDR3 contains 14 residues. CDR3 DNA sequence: TGTGCCAGCAGCCCCTCGGGGGGAGCCTACGAGCAGTACTTC. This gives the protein CASSPSGGAYEQYF.

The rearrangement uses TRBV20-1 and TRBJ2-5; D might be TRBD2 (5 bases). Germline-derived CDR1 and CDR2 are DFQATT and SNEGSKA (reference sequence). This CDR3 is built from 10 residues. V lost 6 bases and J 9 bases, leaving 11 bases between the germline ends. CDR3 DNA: TGCAGTGCAAGATCCGGGGCCCAGTACTTC. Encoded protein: CSARSGAQYF.

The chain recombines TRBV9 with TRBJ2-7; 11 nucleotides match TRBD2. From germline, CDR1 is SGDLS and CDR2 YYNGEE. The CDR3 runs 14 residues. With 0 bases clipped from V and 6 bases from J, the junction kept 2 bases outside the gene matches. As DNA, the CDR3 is TGTGCCAGCAGCGTAGCTCTAGCGGGGGGCGAGCAGTACTTC. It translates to CASSVALAGGEQYF.

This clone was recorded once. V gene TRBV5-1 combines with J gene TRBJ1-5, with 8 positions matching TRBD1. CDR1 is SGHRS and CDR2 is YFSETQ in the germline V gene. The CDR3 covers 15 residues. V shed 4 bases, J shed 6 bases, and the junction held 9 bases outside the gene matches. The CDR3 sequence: CASSPWTGLGQPQHF. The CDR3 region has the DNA TGCGCCAGCAGCCCGTGGACAGGGCTCGGTCAGCCCCAGCATTTT.

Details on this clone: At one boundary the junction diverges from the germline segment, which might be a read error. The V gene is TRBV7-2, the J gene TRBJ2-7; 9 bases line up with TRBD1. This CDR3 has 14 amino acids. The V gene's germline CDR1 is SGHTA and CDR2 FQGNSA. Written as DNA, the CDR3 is TGTGCCAGCACCCTTGGGACAGGGAGCTACGAGCAGTGCTTC. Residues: CASTLGTGSYEQCF.

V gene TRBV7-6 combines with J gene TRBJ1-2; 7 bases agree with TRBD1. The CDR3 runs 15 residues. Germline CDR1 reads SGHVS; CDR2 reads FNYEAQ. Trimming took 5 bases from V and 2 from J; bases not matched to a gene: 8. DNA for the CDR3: TGTGCCAGCAGCCAGGACAGGCGCGCAAACTATGGCTACACCTTC. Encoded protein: CASSQDRRANYGYTF.

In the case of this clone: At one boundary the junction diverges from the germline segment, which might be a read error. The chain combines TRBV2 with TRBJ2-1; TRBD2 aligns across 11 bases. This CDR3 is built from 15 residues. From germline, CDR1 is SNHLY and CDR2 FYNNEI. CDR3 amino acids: CASREGTSGNNEQFF. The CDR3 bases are TGTGCCAGCAGGGAAGGGACTAGCGGAAACAATGAGCAGTTCTTC.

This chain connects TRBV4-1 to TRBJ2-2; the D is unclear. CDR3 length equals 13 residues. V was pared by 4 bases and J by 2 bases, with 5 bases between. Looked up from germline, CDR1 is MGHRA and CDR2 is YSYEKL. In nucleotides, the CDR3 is TGCGCCAGCAGCCCAACTAACACCGGGGAGCTGTTTTTT. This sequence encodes CASSPTNTGELFF.

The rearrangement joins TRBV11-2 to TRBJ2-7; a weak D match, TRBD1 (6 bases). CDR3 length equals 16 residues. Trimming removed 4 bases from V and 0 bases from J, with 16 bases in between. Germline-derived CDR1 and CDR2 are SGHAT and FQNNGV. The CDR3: CASSSWVGARSYEQYF. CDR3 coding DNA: TGTGCCAGCAGCTCATGGGTGGGGGCCCGCTCCTACGAGCAGTACTTC. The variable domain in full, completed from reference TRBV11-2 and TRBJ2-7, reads EAGVAQSPRYKIIEKRQSVAFWCNPISGHATLYWYQQILGQGPKLLIQFQNNGVVDDSQLPKDRFSAERLKGVDSTLKIQPAKLEDSAVYLCASSSWVGARSYEQYFGPGTRLTVT.